This TCR beta chain was sequenced in a study of neurological immune-mediated disorders. Across the whole study: In a group of roughly 34 multiple sclerosis patients, roughly 30 had the relapsing-remitting type and 3 had the secondary progressive type.

This clonotype was observed many times. Trimming took off 0 bases at V and 4 bases at J, with 6 bases between the two ends. Germline CDR1 and CDR2: DFQATT and SNEGSKA (reference sequence). The CDR3 has 12 amino acids. TCRdb re-called the 5' RACE reads with MiXCR, one entry per CDR3 protein. The sample yields about 71,000 distinct CDR3 sequences, 4.5% to 5.5% seen once. The sequence derives from a man aged 25-40 years with multiple sclerosis. V gene TRBV20-1 combines with J gene TRBJ1-1; no clear D. The sample taken for sequencing was PBMCs. The CDR3 here is CSARDRCTEAFF. The DNA of the CDR3 is TGCAGTGCTAGAGACAGATGCACTGAAGCTTTCTTT.